Each of the 12 T cell receptor beta chains below was sequenced from the same sample in a study of blood T cell repertoires in COVID-19. Sequenced by immunoSEQ multiplex PCR; TCRdb stores in-frame clones only, minus some. Here the sample spans over 200,000 clones, approximately 90% being singletons. Sequenced sample: peripheral blood. The receptors originated from a woman in her forties who had recovered from COVID-19.

The sample holds one count of this clone. The chain links TRBV4-3 to TRBJ2-1; 9 bases agree with TRBD2. V shed 1 base and J 8 bases; nucleotides not matched to a gene: 9. The germline V gene has CDR1 LGHNA and CDR2 YSLEER. This CDR3 region has 16 residues. The CDR3 nucleotides are TGCGCCAGCAGCCAAGGGAGCGGGAGGCGGGGGTATGAGCAGTTCTTC. Translated, it gives CASSQGSGRRGYEQFF.

This clone was picked up one time. This sequence joins TRBV7-2 and TRBJ1-4, with D perhaps matching TRBD1 (5 bases). Trimming removed 5 bases from V and 10 bases from J, with 20 bases in between. Germline V gene data show CDR1 as SGHTA and CDR2 as FQGNSA. The CDR3 has 15 residues. CDR3: CASSAPQGGRGKLFF. The DNA of the CDR3 is TGTGCCAGCAGCGCCCCGCAGGGCGGGAGGGGAAAACTGTTTTTT.

The chain is built from TRBV6-2 or TRBV6-3 and TRBJ2-7; 9 positions match TRBD1. CDR3 length equals 14 residues. CDR1 and CDR2 (germline): MNHEY, SVGEGT. V was pared by 6 bases and J by 6 bases, with 9 bases of the junction left unmatched. The CDR3 sequence: CASSPPGQGREQYF. In nucleotides, the CDR3 is TGTGCCAGCAGCCCCCCGGGACAGGGTCGCGAGCAGTACTTC.

The chain has TRBV18 and TRBJ1-2; the match to TRBD1 covers 11 bases. J lost 3 bases, V lost 1 base, and 1 base had no gene match. From germline, CDR1 is KGHSH and CDR2 LQKENI. The CDR3 totals 15 residues. CDR3 coding DNA: TGTGCCAGCTCACCACGGACAGGGGGCGACTATGGCTACACCTTC. Translation gives CASSPRTGGDYGYTF.

The chain employs TRBV6-5 and TRBJ1-2, with TRBD1 matching 8 bases. CDR3 length: 15 amino acids. V lost 0 bases, J lost 7 bases, and 7 bases stayed unmatched. Germline loops: CDR1 MNHEY, CDR2 SVGAGI. This CDR3 reads CASSYSTGDRPGYTF. The CDR3 region has the DNA TGTGCCAGCAGTTACTCGACAGGGGACAGACCTGGCTACACCTTC.

The chain employs TRBV6-5 and TRBJ2-5; 9 bases map to TRBD2. The V gene's germline CDR1 is MNHEY and CDR2 SVGAGI. J lost 4 bases, V lost 10 bases, and 13 bases had no gene match. The CDR3 loop spans 15 amino acids. This chain's CDR3 is CATRGGGRAGETQYF. The DNA for the CDR3 is TGTGCCACCCGAGGCGGCGGGAGGGCCGGAGAGACCCAGTACTTC.

The V call is TRBV27, the J call TRBJ2-1; 12 bases line up with TRBD2. The CDR3 has 16 residues. Trimming removed 5 bases from V and 2 bases from J; junction bases left unmatched: 4. Germline-derived CDR1 and CDR2 are MNHEY and SMNVEV (reference sequence). CDR3 coding DNA: TGTGCCAGCAGTCTGGGGACTAGCGGGCCCTACAATGAGCAGTTCTTC. Translation: CASSLGTSGPYNEQFF.

This clone showed up just a few times. The gene calls are TRBV6-2 or TRBV6-3 and TRBJ1-1; possibly TRBD1 for D (5 bases). The germline V and J ends were trimmed by 2 bases and 6 bases, with 13 bases remaining between them. This CDR3 is built from 14 residues. Germline V gene lookup returns CDR1 MNHEY and CDR2 SVGEGT. The CDR3, as DNA: TGTGCCAGCAGTTACCCTGAAAGGGGCCCTGAAGCTTTCTTT. Protein product: CASSYPERGPEAFF.

Concerning this clone: The same CDR3 also results from other DNA sequences found in this sample. The rearrangement joins TRBV29-1 to TRBJ2-3; 15 bases align to TRBD2. This CDR3 has 15 residues. CDR1 and CDR2 (germline): SQVTM, ANQGSEA. V trimming: 3 bases; J trimming: 3 bases; junction bases outside the gene matches: 1. The CDR3 reads CSVDGTSGRTDTQYF. The CDR3 coding sequence is TGCAGCGTTGACGGGACTAGCGGGAGGACAGATACGCAGTATTTT.

This sequence joins TRBV4-2 and TRBJ2-7; 7 positions match TRBD2. Per germline, CDR1 LGHNA and CDR2 YNFKEQ. The CDR3 contains 15 residues. J lost 2 bases, V lost 3 bases, and 7 bases had no gene match. The CDR3, as DNA: TGTGCCAGCAGCCAGCCCGGGGGGACTACCTACGAGCAGTACTTC. It specifies CASSQPGGTTYEQYF.

The DNA of the CDR3 is TGTGCCAGCAGCTTAGGCCCCCGGGAAGGTACGCAGTATTTT. It codes for CASSLGPREGTQYF. The chain employs TRBV7-2 and TRBJ2-3, with a possible D match to TRBD2 (5 bases). Trimming took off 1 base at V and 8 bases at J, with 13 bases between the two ends. In germline, CDR1 is SGHTA, CDR2 FQGNSA. The CDR3 is 14 amino acids.

The CDR3 DNA is TGCGCCAGCAGCGACGAACAGGGAAGCTATGGCTACACCTTC. Its protein is CASSDEQGSYGYTF. The chain links TRBV5-1 to TRBJ1-2; D possibly corresponds to TRBD1 (6 bases). Trimming took off 4 bases at V and 4 bases at J, with 14 bases between the two ends. The CDR3 sequence is 14 residues long. Germline V gene data show CDR1 as SGHRS and CDR2 as YFSETQ.